This T cell receptor (beta chain) stems from a study of identical twins. V was clipped by 4 bases and J by 5 bases; unmatched bases: 4. The CDR3 has 15 amino acids. Germline-derived CDR1 and CDR2 are SGHRS and YFSETQ. Study-wide points: Analyses of zero insertions could, in part, be confounded by invariant MAIT and iNKT cells. The same donors were not followed; conclusions instead depended on cross-sectional statistical analysis.

All donors comprised healthy Caucasians. This clonotype was counted many times. What it binds is not known. A universal primer site arose from template switching, and cDNA bore unique molecular identifiers. TCRdb redid the calling of the 5' RACE reads with MiXCR, one entry per CDR3 protein. The sample yields approximately 700,000 distinct CDR3 sequences, around 6% seen once. The sequenced sample was naive T cells sorted from blood. The V gene is TRBV5-1, the J gene TRBJ2-1; TRBD2 matches at 12 bases. The origin of this receptor is a man aged 18 to 35 in good health. The CDR3 sequence is CASSVRLAGDNEQFF. CDR3 DNA sequence: TGCGCCAGCAGCGTCCGACTAGCGGGAGACAATGAGCAGTTCTTC.